These 5 T cell receptor beta chains came from one sample sequenced in a study of T-cell memory formation after mild COVID-19. From the 5' RACE reads, TCRdb called clonotypes with MiXCR, one entry per CDR3 protein. This sample carries over 300,000 distinct CDR3 sequences, around 20% of them seen once, and the ten largest clones take about 21%. The sequencing input was PBMCs or a T cell subset sorted from them (not recorded which). The receptors were gathered from a man between 18 and 29 years old who had mild COVID-19 (a few samples of this study predate the infection). Cell type and time point are not known.

The chain employs TRBV5-1 and TRBJ1-6, with TRBD1 identical over 9 bases. Germline V CDR1 and CDR2: SGHRS, YFSETQ. The CDR3 loop spans 16 amino acids. V lost 4 bases, J lost 5 bases, and 7 bases stayed unmatched. The CDR3 loop reads CASSGLGTGNNSPLHF. The CDR3 nucleotides read TGCGCCAGCAGCGGGCTCGGGACAGGGAATAATTCACCCCTCCACTTT. Together with reference TRBV5-1 and TRBJ1-6, the CDR3 gives the full variable domain: KAGVTQTPRYLIKTRGQQVTLSCSPISGHRSVSWYQQTPGQGLQFLFEYFSETQRNKGNFPGRFSGRQFSNSRSEMNVSTLELGDSALYLCASSGLGTGNNSPLHFGNGTRLTVT.

This clonotype was counted between two and nine times. The gene calls are TRBV7-2 and TRBJ1-2; 8 nucleotides match TRBD1. This CDR3 is built from 16 residues. CDR1 is SGHTA and CDR2 is FQGNSA in the germline V gene. V was pared by 5 bases and J by 1 base, with 9 bases of the junction left unmatched. CDR3: CASSPWQGANNYGYTF. CDR3 in DNA: TGTGCCAGCAGCCCGTGGCAGGGGGCGAATAACTATGGCTACACCTTC. Variable domain in full (rest from reference TRBV7-2 and TRBJ1-2): GAGVSQSPSNKVTEKGKDVELRCDPISGHTALYWYRQSLGQGLEFLIYFQGNSAPDKSGLPSDRFSAERTGGSVSTLTIQRTQQEDSAVYLCASSPWQGANNYGYTFGSGTRLTVV.

A few counts support this clonotype. The J gene is TRBJ2-1, the V gene TRBV7-2; 9 bases line up with TRBD2. From germline, CDR1 is SGHTA and CDR2 FQGNSA. V lost 1 base, J lost 4 bases, and 5 bases stayed unmatched. The CDR3 is made up of 16 amino acids. The CDR3 is CASSLGGSGGYNEQFF. As DNA, the CDR3 is TGTGCCAGCAGCTTAGGAGGTAGCGGGGGATACAATGAGCAGTTCTTC. Variable domain in full (rest from reference TRBV7-2 and TRBJ2-1): GAGVSQSPSNKVTEKGKDVELRCDPISGHTALYWYRQSLGQGLEFLIYFQGNSAPDKSGLPSDRFSAERTGGSVSTLTIQRTQQEDSAVYLCASSLGGSGGYNEQFFGPGTRLTVL.

CDR3 nucleotides: TGCGCCAGCAGTCACAGACCGGGACTTCGGACGAACTACGAGCAGTACTTC. Protein product: CASSHRPGLRTNYEQYF. The chain couples TRBV23-1 to TRBJ2-7; perhaps TRBD2 as D (6 bases). TRBV23-1 is treated as an ORF (open reading frame) with a function not yet certain. Trimming removed 3 bases from V and 3 bases from J, with 21 bases in between. The CDR3 runs to 17 residues.

This chain joins TRBV20-1 and TRBJ2-2; 10 nucleotides align to TRBD2. The CDR3 sequence is 15 residues long. From germline, CDR1 is DFQATT and CDR2 SNEGSKA (reference sequence). Trimming cost V 2 bases and J 2 bases; bases outside gene matches: 2. CDR3 bases: TGCAGTGCTAGACTAGCGGGGGCCAACACCGGGGAGCTGTTTTTT. Its protein is CSARLAGANTGELFF.